The 20 T cell receptor beta chains below come from one sample, sequenced in a study of blood T cell repertoires in COVID-19. Sequencing used immunoSEQ multiplex PCR; TCRdb keeps in-frame clones, though not all of them. The sample consists of a few hundred thousand clones, 85% to 90% of them appearing once. The sequencing sample was made of PBMCs or T cells enriched from blood (not recorded which). These receptors came from a woman younger than 45 who had recovered from COVID-19.

The sample holds one count of this clone. The chain joins TRBV15 to TRBJ1-3; TRBD1 matches 7 bases. Trimming cost V 0 bases and J 3 bases; bases outside gene matches: 5. Germline lookup yields CDR1 LNHNV and CDR2 YYDKDF (reference sequence). This CDR3 is built from 16 residues. In DNA, the CDR3 is TGTGCCACCAGCAGAGATCAACCAGGGGGTGGAAACACCATATATTTT. The encoded protein is CATSRDQPGGGNTIYF.

The chain joins TRBV3-1 (or the pseudogene TRBV3-2) to TRBJ2-2; D is ambiguous. The CDR3 runs 14 residues. The germline gives CDR1 LGHDT, CDR2 YNNKEL (reference sequence). The V end was cut by 1 base, the J end by 6 bases, with 9 bases between. As DNA, the CDR3 is TGTGCCAGCAGCCAAGGACTGGTCTCCGGGGAGCTGTTTTTT. Translation gives CASSQGLVSGELFF.

This chain uses TRBV19 with TRBJ1-2; tentative D call: TRBD1 (6 bases). Germline CDR1 LNHDA, CDR2 SQIVND (reference sequence). The V end lost 7 bases, the J end lost 4 bases, and 13 bases lay between the germline ends. This CDR3 region has 13 residues. CDR3 residues: CASTDSLSYGYTF. CDR3 nucleotides: TGTGCCAGTACGGACAGTTTGTCCTATGGCTACACCTTC.

V usage is TRBV11-2 and J usage is TRBJ2-1; a possible D gene is TRBD2 (6 bases). Deletions cut 1 base from V and 6 bases from J, with 16 bases between. Germline V CDR1 and CDR2: SGHAT, FQNNGV. The CDR3 contains 16 residues. The CDR3 nucleotides read TGTGCCAGCAGCTTAGGCACGGGAGCAGGTAGCAATGAGCAGTTCTTC. Amino acids: CASSLGTGAGSNEQFF.

The chain carries TRBV27 and TRBJ1-2; D ambiguous. This CDR3 contains 15 residues. Trimming took off 2 bases at V and 4 bases at J, with 14 bases between the two ends. The germline V gene encodes CDR1 MNHEY and CDR2 SMNVEV (reference sequence). Here the CDR3 DNA reads TGTGCCAGCAGTTTAAACTGGCGAGGAGGCTATGGCTACACCTTC. As protein: CASSLNWRGGYGYTF.

The rearrangement links TRBV5-4 to TRBJ2-1; D is possibly TRBD2 (6 bases). CDR1 and CDR2 from the germline V gene are SGHNT and YYREEE (reference sequence). Trimming shortened V by 3 bases and J by 3 bases, and 13 bases separated the two germline ends. The CDR3 runs 15 residues. CDR3 region: CASSSLAENYNEQFF. CDR3 bases: TGTGCCAGCAGCTCCTTAGCGGAGAACTACAATGAGCAGTTCTTC.

The chain has TRBV5-1 and TRBJ2-7; D ambiguous. CDR1 and CDR2 from the germline V gene are SGHRS and YFSETQ. This CDR3 is 12 amino acids long. The V and J ends lost 1 base and 5 bases respectively, with 7 bases between them. CDR3 DNA: TGCGCCAGCAGCTTGCTTTCCCACGAGCAGTACTTC. Translated, it gives CASSLLSHEQYF.

The rearrangement joins TRBV15 to TRBJ1-1, with D tentatively TRBD1 (6 bases). Between the trimmed V and J ends, which lost 2 bases and 5 bases, there was a span of 18 bases. The CDR3 has 16 residues. Germline V gene sequence: CDR1 LNHNV, CDR2 YYDKDF (reference sequence). The CDR3 reads CATSRSRLVQGTEAFF. The CDR3 DNA sequence: TGTGCCACCAGCAGATCCCGGCTTGTACAGGGAACTGAAGCTTTCTTT.

The chain joins TRBV30 to TRBJ1-2, with D hard to call. The CDR3 contains 16 residues. V lost 0 bases, J lost 3 bases, and 17 bases lay in between. CDR1 and CDR2 from the germline V gene are GTSNPN and SVGIG (reference sequence). CDR3 protein: CAWSVQSMEPHYGYTF. The CDR3 region has the DNA TGTGCCTGGAGTGTACAGTCGATGGAACCTCACTATGGCTACACCTTC.

J is TRBJ2-3 and V is TRBV15; maybe TRBD2 (5 bases). The V end lost 0 bases, the J end lost 7 bases, and 8 bases lay between the germline ends. The CDR3 spans 13 residues. Germline V gives CDR1 LNHNV, CDR2 YYDKDF (reference sequence). In nucleotides, the CDR3 is TGTGCCACCAGCAGAGATACGGGATATACGCAGTATTTT. Its translation: CATSRDTGYTQYF.

V gene TRBV4-3 combines with J gene TRBJ1-2; TRBD1 matches at 8 bases. The CDR3 loop spans 14 amino acids. Unmatched junction bases numbered 3, after V lost 4 bases and J lost 2 bases. Germline V lookup: CDR1 LGHNA, CDR2 YSLEER. The CDR3 nucleotides read TGCGCCAGCAGCCCCCGACAGGGGAACTATGGCTACACCTTC. Protein sequence: CASSPRQGNYGYTF.

The chain has TRBV27 and TRBJ1-2, with D unclear. The germline V gene encodes CDR1 MNHEY and CDR2 SMNVEV (reference sequence). V was trimmed by 3 bases and J by 4 bases, leaving 15 bases between them. This CDR3 is built from 15 residues. CDR3 loop: CASSFSQSFSYGYTF. The CDR3 DNA follows: TGTGCCAGCAGTTTCTCGCAGTCATTCAGCTATGGCTACACCTTC.

V and J are TRBV11-1 and TRBJ2-1; 9 bases are a match to TRBD1. V was clipped by 1 base and J by 6 bases; unmatched bases: 7. Germline lookup yields CDR1 SGHAT and CDR2 FQDESV (reference sequence). This CDR3 region has 16 residues. The CDR3 DNA sequence: TGTGCCAGCAGCTTAGAGGGACAGGGAACGGTCAATGAGCAGTTCTTC. It encodes CASSLEGQGTVNEQFF.

The V gene is TRBV5-6, the J gene TRBJ1-2; no clear D. The CDR3 runs 13 residues. The ends were cut back, 0 bases at V and 5 bases at J, with 8 bases in the middle. Per germline, CDR1 SGHDT and CDR2 YYEEEE. The CDR3 sequence is CASSLVDTYGYTF. The CDR3 DNA follows: TGTGCCAGCAGCTTGGTTGACACATATGGCTACACCTTC. Together with reference TRBV5-6 and TRBJ1-2, the CDR3 gives the full variable domain: DAGVTQSPTHLIKTRGQQVTLRCSPKSGHDTVSWYQQALGQGPQFIFQYYEEEERQRGNFPDRFSGHQFPNYSSELNVNALLLGDSALYLCASSLVDTYGYTFGSGTRLTVV.

This clone has only a few counts. CDR3 in DNA: TGTGCCAGCAGCCCCCTTAGTCACACCGGGGAGCTGTTTTTT. This gives the protein CASSPLSHTGELFF. This chain joins TRBV14 and TRBJ2-2; D remains unclear. Germline V lookup: CDR1 SGHDN, CDR2 FVKESK. Trimming removed 4 bases from V and 3 bases from J, with 9 bases in between. This CDR3 spans 14 amino acids.

CDR3 region: CASSLAQGTHNEQFF. CDR3 nucleotide sequence: TGTGCCAGCAGCTTAGCCCAGGGAACTCACAATGAGCAGTTCTTC. The chain has TRBV7-3 and TRBJ2-1, with D tentatively TRBD1 (5 bases). The length of the CDR3 is 15 residues. Germline V gene lookup returns CDR1 SGHTA and CDR2 FQGTGA. The V gene lost 2 bases and the J gene lost 5 bases, with 13 bases spanning the gap.

The chain combines TRBV2 with TRBJ2-2; 14 bases agree with TRBD2. CDR1 and CDR2 from the germline V gene are SNHLY and FYNNEI. After removal of 7 bases from V and 6 bases from J, the junction contained 4 bases not matched to a gene. This CDR3 comprises 15 residues. The chain's CDR3 is CASTGLAGGSGELFF. The CDR3 nucleotides read TGTGCCAGCACCGGACTAGCGGGAGGTTCCGGGGAGCTGTTTTTT.

This sequence joins TRBV7-2 and TRBJ2-5, with TRBD2 identical over 16 bases. The CDR3 covers 17 residues. J lost 4 bases, V lost 5 bases, and 7 bases had no gene match. The germline gives CDR1 SGHTA, CDR2 FQGNSA. CDR3 in DNA: TGTGCCAGCAGCCAAGGGACTAGCGGGAGGGCCCCAGAGACCCAGTACTTC. This codes for CASSQGTSGRAPETQYF.

The J gene is TRBJ2-5, the V gene TRBV24-1; TRBD2 might be the D (6 bases). Germline V lookup: CDR1 KGHDR, CDR2 SFDVKD. There are 15 residues in the CDR3. Trimming took off 0 bases at V and 1 base at J, with 8 bases between the two ends. The DNA for the CDR3 is TGTGCCACCAGTGATTTGTACGGGAGCCAAGAGACCCAGTACTTC. It translates to CATSDLYGSQETQYF.

The chain combines TRBV20-1 with TRBJ2-7; no clear D. The CDR3 extends over 10 amino acids. Deletions cut 6 bases from V and 0 bases from J, with 3 bases between. The germline gives CDR1 DFQATT, CDR2 SNEGSKA (reference sequence). CDR3 sequence (DNA): TGCAGTGCGGCCTCCTACGAGCAGTACTTC. It translates to CSAASYEQYF.